These 14 T cell receptor beta chains were all obtained from the same sample, sequenced in a study of Ad26.COV2.S vaccination and SARS-CoV-2 variants. Specified treatment: some 19 received Ad26.COV2.S at low or high dose, single or two shots; about 5 received placebo; per-sample allocation not given. Sampling was performed 63 days after the first vaccine or placebo injection. TCRdb keeps only in-frame clones here, not all; method: immunoSEQ multiplex PCR. The sample holds some 350,000 clones, 85% to 90% seen once. The material was peripheral blood, obtained in a trial of Ad26.COV2.S vaccine versus placebo. The receptors shown here come from a person aged 18-60 years who received the Ad26.COV2.S COVID-19 vaccine or a placebo.

J is TRBJ2-1 and V is TRBV3-1 (or the pseudogene TRBV3-2), with D possibly being TRBD2 (5 bases). Germline CDR1 reads LGHDT; CDR2 reads YNNKEL (reference sequence). The CDR3 is 14 amino acids. Trimming shortened V by 1 base and J by 1 base, and 5 bases separated the two germline ends. CDR3 nucleotide sequence: TGTGCCAGCAGCCAAGCGGGGTCCTACAATGAGCAGTTCTTC. It is translated as CASSQAGSYNEQFF.

This CDR3 is CASSLEAGRAYEQYV. The CDR3 bases are TGTGCCAGCAGCCTAGAGGCCGGGAGAGCCTACGAGCAGTACGTC. The chain recombines TRBV7-2 with TRBJ2-7; a possible D gene is TRBD2 (6 bases). The CDR3 runs to 15 residues. The V gene's germline CDR1 is SGHTA and CDR2 FQGNSA. Trimming removed 5 bases at V and 2 bases at J, with 16 bases between.

The chain carries TRBV12-3 or TRBV12-4 and TRBJ1-5; no reliable D call. Trimming pared 8 bases from V and 9 bases from J, leaving 8 bases between. This CDR3 has 10 amino acids. The CDR3 DNA reads as TGTGCCAGCGGAAGAGGGCCCCAGCATTTT. Its translation: CASGRGPQHF.

The V gene is TRBV6-5, the J gene TRBJ1-5, with unresolved D. V lost 4 bases, J lost 0 bases, and 7 bases lay in between. This CDR3 is 14 amino acids long. From germline, CDR1 is MNHEY and CDR2 SVGAGI. This chain's CDR3 is CASSSPYSNQPQHF. As DNA, the CDR3 is TGTGCCAGCAGTTCCCCTTATAGCAATCAGCCCCAGCATTTT.

This chain links TRBV5-6 with TRBJ2-1; possible D gene TRBD1, 5 bases. Germline V gene data show CDR1 as SGHDT and CDR2 as YYEEEE. The CDR3 sequence is 16 residues long. Trimming pared 2 bases from V and 8 bases from J, leaving 20 bases between. The CDR3 sequence is CASSLLRALSTDEQFF. CDR3 in DNA: TGTGCCAGCAGCTTACTCAGGGCACTATCGACCGATGAGCAGTTCTTC.

The J gene is TRBJ2-1, the V gene TRBV11-3, with a weak D call TRBD2 (7 bases). This CDR3 is built from 17 residues. Germline CDR1 and CDR2: SGHNT and YENEEA. The V gene lost 2 bases and the J gene lost 8 bases, with 22 bases spanning the gap. CDR3 in amino acids: CASSLSNFGGARDEQFF. The CDR3 region has the DNA TGTGCCAGCAGCTTATCAAATTTTGGGGGGGCCAGGGATGAGCAGTTCTTC.

J is TRBJ1-6 and V is TRBV12-3 or TRBV12-4, with D possibly matching TRBD1 (5 bases). V shed 3 bases and J shed 7 bases, with 7 bases lying between them. This CDR3 spans 13 amino acids. The CDR3 DNA is TGTGCCAGCAGTTTGACAGAGAATTCACCCCTCCACTTT. Protein product: CASSLTENSPLHF.

The chain links TRBV5-6 to TRBJ1-6; D is undetermined. Trimming shortened V by 1 base and J by 3 bases, and 5 bases separated the two germline ends. The CDR3 spans 14 residues. Germline loops: CDR1 SGHDT, CDR2 YYEEEE. The CDR3 spells CASSLIDYNSPLHF. The CDR3 DNA is TGTGCCAGCAGCTTGATCGACTATAATTCACCCCTCCACTTT.

V usage is TRBV16 and J usage is TRBJ1-2; D may be TRBD1 (6 bases). V was cut by 4 bases and J by 9 bases, with 18 bases left in between. Germline CDR1 KGHSY, CDR2 FQNENV. The CDR3 has 14 amino acids. CDR3: CASSRDTNDLSYTF. DNA for the CDR3: TGTGCCAGCAGCCGGGACACAAACGACTTGAGCTACACCTTC.

The V call is TRBV19, the J call TRBJ2-3; 12 bases align to TRBD2. The germline V gene encodes CDR1 LNHDA and CDR2 SQIVND (reference sequence). V shed 3 bases, J shed 3 bases, and the junction held 4 bases outside the gene matches. The CDR3 spans 16 residues. CDR3 DNA sequence: TGTGCCAGTAGTATGAGACTAGCGGGAGTAACAGATACGCAGTATTTT. Encoded protein: CASSMRLAGVTDTQYF.

J is TRBJ2-7 and V is TRBV5-4, with D perhaps TRBD2 (6 bases). This CDR3 has 13 amino acids. CDR1 is SGHNT and CDR2 is YYREEE in the germline V gene (reference sequence). The V end lost 2 bases, the J end lost 4 bases, and 10 bases lay between the germline ends. The CDR3 is CASSFGGRYEQYV. The CDR3 nucleotides read TGTGCCAGCAGCTTCGGGGGACGGTACGAGCAGTACGTC.

The V gene is TRBV5-4, the J gene TRBJ2-2; TRBD2 agrees at 10 bases. CDR1 and CDR2 from the germline V gene are SGHNT and YYREEE (reference sequence). The length of the CDR3 is 18 residues. V shed 0 bases, J shed 3 bases, and the junction held 8 bases outside the gene matches. DNA for the CDR3: TGTGCCAGCAGCTTGGTGGCTAGCGGGAGCTGGGACACCGGGGAGCTGTTTTTT. It encodes CASSLVASGSWDTGELFF. Full variable domain (missing parts from reference TRBV5-4 and TRBJ2-2): ETGVTQSPTHLIKTRGQQVTLRCSSQSGHNTVSWYQQALGQGPQFIFQYYREEENGRGNFPPRFSGLQFPNYSSELNVNALELDDSALYLCASSLVASGSWDTGELFFGEGSRLTVL.

This clone was seen a handful of times. CDR3 loop: CASSQAGARNEQFF. The CDR3 DNA is TGTGCCAGCAGCCAAGCGGGAGCTCGGAATGAGCAGTTCTTC. The chain recombines TRBV4-2 with TRBJ2-1; D perhaps matches TRBD2 (6 bases). The CDR3 spans 14 residues. The V end lost 1 base, the J end lost 7 bases, and 11 bases lay between the germline ends. CDR1 and CDR2 (germline): LGHNA, YNFKEQ.

A single count supports this clone. This chain uses TRBV3-1 (or the pseudogene TRBV3-2) with TRBJ2-1; possibly TRBD1 for D (6 bases). Trimming removed 1 base at V and 1 base at J, with 17 bases between. Germline V gene lookup returns CDR1 LGHDT and CDR2 YNNKEL (reference sequence). The CDR3 runs 18 residues. This CDR3 reads CASSQVSTRGLSYNEQFF. CDR3 coding DNA: TGTGCCAGCAGCCAAGTCTCCACCAGGGGCCTGTCCTACAATGAGCAGTTCTTC.